This T cell receptor beta chain was obtained from a study of spatial heterogeneity in lung cancer. Overall study context: Alpha-chain sequences were detected in numbers that were consistently lower than beta-chain sequences. General study findings and limits: Detection of ubiquitous tumor TCRs in blood was higher at resection than follow-up.

Of note for this clonotype: Antigen specificity is unknown.

Time point indicated: sample taken at primary tumor resection. The input material, whole RNA from tumor, nontumor lung or frozen PBMC, was sequenced unsorted. Samples came from some 71 TRACERx patients with untreated early-stage lung cancer. Trimming stripped 8 bases from V and 2 bases from J, with 12 bases between. The germline CDR1 and CDR2 sequences are ENHRY and SYGVKD. The CDR3 totals 13 residues. One entry per CDR3 protein, called by TCRdb with MiXCR from the 5' RACE reads. Among roughly 48,000 distinct CDR3 sequences, roughly 12% were seen once, and the ten largest hold around two fifths. This sequence joins TRBV10-3 and TRBJ1-1; a weak D match, TRBD1 (5 bases). The source is a female donor with early-stage non-small cell lung cancer. This sample comprised PBMCs, obtained at surgery. The CDR3 bases are TGTGCCATCGGGGGAATTTCCAACACTGAAGCTTTCTTT. Its translation is CAIGGISNTEAFF.